Each of the 22 T cell receptor beta chains below was sequenced from the same sample in a study of neurological immune-mediated disorders. TCRdb fed the 5' RACE reads into MiXCR, producing one record per CDR3 protein. The sample lists 26,000 or so distinct CDR3 sequences, 21% occurring once. The specimen sequenced was PBMCs. These receptors were taken from a woman in her fifties or sixties in good health.

Ten or more counts support this clonotype. This sequence joins TRBV29-1 and TRBJ2-5; D gene unclear. Germline-derived CDR1 and CDR2 are SQVTM and ANQGSEA. The CDR3 is 12 residues long. Trimming stripped 7 bases from V and 4 bases from J, with 13 bases between. The CDR3 sequence: CSALTPGETQYF. The CDR3 coding sequence is TGCAGCGCTCTAACCCCTGGAGAGACCCAGTACTTC.

The chain recombines TRBV4-1 with TRBJ2-1; D not certain. This CDR3 spans 12 amino acids. Germline assignment: CDR1 MGHRA and CDR2 YSYEKL. Trimming pared 7 bases from V and 6 bases from J, leaving 10 bases between. The CDR3 here is CASTRGSNEQFF. In DNA form, the CDR3 reads TGCGCCAGCACCCGAGGTTCCAATGAGCAGTTCTTC.

This clonotype was counted a few times. V and J are TRBV29-1 and TRBJ1-4; D unclear. CDR1 and CDR2 (germline): SQVTM, ANQGSEA. Trimming stripped 8 bases from V and 8 bases from J, with 12 bases between. This CDR3 has 11 amino acids. DNA for the CDR3: TGCAGCTTCTGGACTGAAGAAAAACTGTTTTTT. This encodes CSFWTEEKLFF.

This clonotype was seen at least ten times. The chain joins TRBV27 to TRBJ2-3, with no clear D. CDR3 length: 11 amino acids. Germline assignment: CDR1 MNHEY and CDR2 SMNVEV (reference sequence). Trimming shortened V by 5 bases and J by 4 bases, and 4 bases separated the two germline ends. The chain's CDR3 is CASSQSDTQYF. Written as DNA, the CDR3 is TGTGCCAGCAGTCAATCAGATACGCAGTATTTT.

This clonotype appeared many times. This chain joins TRBV27 and TRBJ1-2, with 9 bases aligning to TRBD1. CDR1 and CDR2 from the germline V gene are MNHEY and SMNVEV (reference sequence). This CDR3 has 14 amino acids. Unmatched junction bases numbered 8, after V lost 8 bases and J lost 4 bases. The CDR3 nucleotides read TGTGCCAGCGGCTACAGGGGGCGAACCTATGGCTACACCTTC. Translation gives CASGYRGRTYGYTF.

This clonotype showed up many times. This rearrangement joins TRBV25-1 to TRBJ2-5; weak D call: TRBD2 (6 bases). Per germline, CDR1 MGHDK and CDR2 SYGVNS. The CDR3 has 15 amino acids. Trimming took off 0 bases at V and 5 bases at J, with 13 bases between the two ends. The CDR3 bases are TGTGCCAGCAGTGAATATCTCCCAGGGAGGGAGACCCAGTACTTC. It codes for CASSEYLPGRETQYF.

This clonotype has a count of ten or more. The chain links TRBV28 to TRBJ1-1, with D possibly being TRBD1 (5 bases). Per germline, CDR1 MDHEN and CDR2 SYDVKM. CDR3 length: 13 residues. V was trimmed by 9 bases and J by 6 bases, leaving 17 bases between them. In DNA form, the CDR3 reads TGTGCCAGTCGGGAACAGGTACCACCTGAAGCTTTCTTT. Translated, it gives CASREQVPPEAFF. The full variable domain, in which reference TRBV28 and TRBJ1-1 provide the parts outside the CDR3, is DVKVTQSSRYLVKRTGEKVFLECVQDMDHENMFWYRQDPGLGLRLIYFSYDVKMKEKGDIPEGYSVSREKKERFSLILESASTNQTSMYLCASREQVPPEAFFGQGTRLTVV.

This clonotype has at least ten counts. The CDR3 protein is CAIGRTGRSTEAFF. CDR3 nucleotide sequence: TGTGCCATCGGTAGGACAGGGAGGAGCACTGAAGCTTTCTTT. The rearrangement links TRBV10-3 to TRBJ1-1; 8 bases map to TRBD1. Trimming took 8 bases from V and 4 from J; bases not matched to a gene: 9. The CDR3 totals 14 residues. Germline values: CDR1 ENHRY, CDR2 SYGVKD.

In its sample, this clonotype was seen many times. The chain employs TRBV10-3 and TRBJ2-3; D is possibly TRBD1 or TRBD2 (5 bases each). Germline CDR1 reads ENHRY; CDR2 reads SYGVKD. There are 13 residues in the CDR3. The V end lost 10 bases, the J end lost 1 base, and 12 bases lay between the germline ends. CDR3 in DNA: TGTGCCACCCGTCGGGGCCGCACAGATACGCAGTATTTT. Its translation: CATRRGRTDTQYF.

This clonotype was seen many times. At one boundary the junction diverges from the germline segment, which might be a read error. V usage is TRBV5-1 and J usage is TRBJ2-6, with 8 bases fitting TRBD2. The length of the CDR3 is 17 residues. Germline assignment: CDR1 SGHRS and CDR2 YFSETQ. CDR3 region: CASSPPGGRSGANVLTF. For the CDR3, the DNA is TGCGCCAGCAGCCCTCCGGGGGGGCGGTCTGGGGCCAACGTCCTGACCTTC.

This clonotype was counted at least ten times. The chain uses TRBV10-3 and TRBJ2-2; possible D gene TRBD1, 6 bases. CDR3 length equals 16 residues. CDR1 and CDR2 (germline): ENHRY, SYGVKD. Trimming shortened V by 7 bases and J by 1 base, and 16 bases separated the two germline ends. CDR3 DNA sequence: TGTGCCATCAAAACGACAGGCCCCAAGAACACCGGGGAGCTGTTTTTT. Amino acids: CAIKTTGPKNTGELFF.

The sample holds many counts of this clonotype. The chain combines TRBV20-1 with TRBJ2-7; no clear D. The germline gives CDR1 DFQATT, CDR2 SNEGSKA (reference sequence). This CDR3 is built from 14 residues. Trimming stripped 6 bases from V and 0 bases from J, with 15 bases between. Here the CDR3 reads CSAETTGSSYEQYF. For the CDR3, the DNA is TGCAGTGCCGAGACCACGGGCTCCTCCTACGAGCAGTACTTC.

In nucleotides, the CDR3 is TGTGCCAGCAGATTACCGGGACTAGCGGGAGGTGAGCAGTTCTTC. It is translated as CASRLPGLAGGEQFF. The chain has TRBV28 and TRBJ2-1; 15 nucleotides line up with TRBD2. V lost 6 bases and J lost 9; bases outside the gene matches: 6. The CDR3 has 15 amino acids. Germline CDR1 is MDHEN and CDR2 is SYDVKM.

Many counts were recorded for this clonotype. V usage is TRBV20-1 and J usage is TRBJ2-7, with a possible D match to TRBD2 (5 bases). The germline V and J ends were trimmed by 4 bases and 4 bases, with 14 bases remaining between them. Germline CDR1 and CDR2: DFQATT and SNEGSKA (reference sequence). This CDR3 is built from 13 residues. DNA of the CDR3: TGCAGTGCTACGACCGGGGTCTTGTACGAGCAGTACTTC. As protein: CSATTGVLYEQYF.

This clonotype was seen ten or more times. The rearrangement joins TRBV7-9 to TRBJ2-5, with 8 bases fitting TRBD2. Germline trimming cut 5 bases from V and 4 bases from J; bases unmatched to any gene: 6. This CDR3 comprises 14 residues. Germline V gene lookup returns CDR1 SEHNR and CDR2 FQNEAQ (reference sequence). CDR3 residues: CASSTTGGAETQYF. Written as DNA, the CDR3 is TGTGCCAGCAGCACCACGGGGGGGGCAGAGACCCAGTACTTC. Full variable domain (rest looked up from reference TRBV7-9 and TRBJ2-5): DTGVSQNPRHKITKRGQNVTFRCDPISEHNRLYWYRQTLGQGPEFLTYFQNEAQLEKSRLLSDRFSAERPKGSFSTLEIQRTEQGDSAMYLCASSTTGGAETQYFGPGTRLLVL.

The V and J genes are TRBV6-1 and TRBJ1-1, with 10 bases matching TRBD1. CDR1 and CDR2 (germline): MNHNS, SASEGT. V was clipped by 4 bases and J by 5 bases; unmatched bases: 4. The CDR3 contains 14 residues. CDR3 sequence: CASSATGGQTEAFF. Here the CDR3 DNA reads TGTGCCAGCAGTGCGACAGGGGGCCAAACTGAAGCTTTCTTT.

This clonotype was observed many times. The rearrangement joins TRBV25-1 to TRBJ1-2; the D is unclear. Germline V lookup: CDR1 MGHDK, CDR2 SYGVNS. The CDR3 runs 15 residues. The V end lost 3 bases, the J end lost 4 bases, and 15 bases lay between the germline ends. This CDR3 is CASSDPGVGAYGYTF. Written as DNA, the CDR3 is TGTGCCAGCAGTGATCCCGGGGTGGGAGCCTATGGCTACACCTTC.

This clonotype was seen repeatedly, ten times or more. This sequence joins TRBV18 and TRBJ2-7; 8 nucleotides match TRBD1. The CDR3 contains 15 residues. After removal of 0 bases from V and 3 bases from J, the junction contained 4 bases not matched to a gene. In germline, CDR1 is KGHSH, CDR2 LQKENI. The CDR3 nucleotides read TGTGCCAGCTCACCACCTGGGACAGGCCTCTACGAGCAGTACTTC. This codes for CASSPPGTGLYEQYF.

This clonotype has ten or more counts. This chain connects TRBV5-1 to TRBJ1-3; possible D gene TRBD1, 5 bases. This CDR3 region has 14 residues. Deletions cut 0 bases from V and 6 bases from J, with 10 bases between. Germline V CDR1 and CDR2: SGHRS, YFSETQ. CDR3 DNA sequence: TGCGCCAGCAGCTTGGATCAGGGTCTAAACACCATATATTTT. Encoded protein: CASSLDQGLNTIYF.

In its sample, this clonotype was seen many times. The chain carries TRBV29-1 and TRBJ2-5; D may be TRBD1 (5 bases). V was clipped by 5 bases and J by 5 bases, with 18 bases between them. The CDR3 consists of 14 residues. CDR1 and CDR2 from the germline V gene are SQVTM and ANQGSEA. CDR3 residues: CSVTTETLWETQYF. The CDR3 DNA follows: TGCAGCGTTACGACAGAGACCCTTTGGGAGACCCAGTACTTC.

In this sample, this clonotype turned up many times. The chain employs TRBV10-3 and TRBJ2-1, with D possibly matching TRBD2 (6 bases). Germline CDR1 and CDR2: ENHRY and SYGVKD. Trimming took 2 bases from V and 7 from J, leaving 18 bases between them. The length of the CDR3 is 16 residues. CDR3 sequence reads: CAISEGLREMDNEQFF. The CDR3, as DNA: TGTGCCATCAGTGAGGGCCTACGGGAGATGGATAATGAGCAGTTCTTC.

Many counts were recorded for this clonotype. The J gene is TRBJ2-3, the V gene TRBV29-1; D is perhaps TRBD1 or TRBD2 (6 bases each). Trimming took off 4 bases at V and 4 bases at J, with 15 bases between the two ends. This CDR3 contains 14 residues. Germline V gene sequence: CDR1 SQVTM, CDR2 ANQGSEA. The CDR3 DNA reads as TGCAGCGTTGGCCCTAGAAGGGGGGCAGATACGCAGTATTTT. Protein sequence: CSVGPRRGADTQYF.